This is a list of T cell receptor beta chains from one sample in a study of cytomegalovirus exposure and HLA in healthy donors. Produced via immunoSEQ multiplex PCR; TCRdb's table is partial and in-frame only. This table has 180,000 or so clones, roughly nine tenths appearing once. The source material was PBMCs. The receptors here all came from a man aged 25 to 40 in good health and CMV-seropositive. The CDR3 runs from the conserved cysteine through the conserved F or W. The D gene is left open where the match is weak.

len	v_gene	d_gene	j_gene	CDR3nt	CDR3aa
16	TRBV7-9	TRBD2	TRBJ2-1	TGTGCCAGCAGCTTAAGGAGCGGGAGGGCCGACAATGAGCAGTTCTTC	CASSLRSGRADNEQFF
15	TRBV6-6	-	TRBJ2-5	TGTGCCAGCAGTTACAGGACAACCCTCCAAGAGACCCAGTACTTC	CASSYRTTLQETQYF
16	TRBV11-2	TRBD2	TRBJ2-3	TGTGCCAGCAGCCCTTGGACTAGCGGGAGCCCAGATACGCAGTATTTT	CASSPWTSGSPDTQYF
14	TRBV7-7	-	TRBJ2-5	TGTGCCAGCAGCTCCGGACATGTCCAAGAGACCCAGTACTTC	CASSSGHVQETQYF
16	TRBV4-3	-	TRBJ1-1	TGCGCCAGCAGCCAAGATGATCGGCAGGGACCAGATGAAGCTTTCTTT	CASSQDDRQGPDEAFF